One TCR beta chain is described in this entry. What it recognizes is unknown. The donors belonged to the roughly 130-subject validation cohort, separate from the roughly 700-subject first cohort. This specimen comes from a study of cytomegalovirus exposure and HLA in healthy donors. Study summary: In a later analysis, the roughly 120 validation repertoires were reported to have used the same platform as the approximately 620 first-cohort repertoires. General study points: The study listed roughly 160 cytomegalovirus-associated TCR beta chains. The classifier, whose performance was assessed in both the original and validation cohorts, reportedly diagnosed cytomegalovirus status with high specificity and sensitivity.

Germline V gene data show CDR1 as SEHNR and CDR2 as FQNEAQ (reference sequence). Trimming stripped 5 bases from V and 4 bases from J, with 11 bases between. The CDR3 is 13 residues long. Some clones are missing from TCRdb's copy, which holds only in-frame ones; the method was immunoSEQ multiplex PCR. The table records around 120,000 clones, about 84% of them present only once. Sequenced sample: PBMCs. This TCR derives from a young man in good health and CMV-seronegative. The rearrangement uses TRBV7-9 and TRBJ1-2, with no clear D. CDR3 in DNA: TGTGCCAGCAGCCAAATTGGCTCCTATGGCTACACCTTC. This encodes CASSQIGSYGYTF.